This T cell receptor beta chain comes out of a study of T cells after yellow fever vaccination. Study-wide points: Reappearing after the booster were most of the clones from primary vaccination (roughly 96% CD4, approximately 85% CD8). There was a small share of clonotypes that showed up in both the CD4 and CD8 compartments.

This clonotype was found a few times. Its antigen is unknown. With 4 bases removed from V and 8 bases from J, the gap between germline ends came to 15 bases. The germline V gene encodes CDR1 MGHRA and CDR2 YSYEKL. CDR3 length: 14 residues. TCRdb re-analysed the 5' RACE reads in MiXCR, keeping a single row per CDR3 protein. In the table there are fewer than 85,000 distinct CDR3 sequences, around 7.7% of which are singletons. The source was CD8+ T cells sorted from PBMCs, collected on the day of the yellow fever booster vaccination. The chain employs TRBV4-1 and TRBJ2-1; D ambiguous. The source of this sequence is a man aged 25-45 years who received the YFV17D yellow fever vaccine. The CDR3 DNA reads TGCGCCAGCAGCCGAGCCCTGGGCATCGATGAGCAGTTCTTC. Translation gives CASSRALGIDEQFF.